This paragraph covers one T cell receptor (beta chain) sequence. The antigen is not known. In germline, CDR1 is SNHLY, CDR2 FYNNEI. This CDR3 region has 13 residues. V was shortened by 6 bases and J by 4 bases, with 12 bases between the two germline ends. The data derive from a study of T cells in Graves' hyperthyroidism and ophthalmopathy. Study-level results: Appearing also in blood were most of the thyroid clonotypes expanded above 0.001.

Authors of the study amplified TCR beta CDR3 regions from RNA transcripts. HTBI primers were the set used in a first-round RT-PCR of the TCR CDR3. TCRdb re-analysed the multiplex PCR reads in MiXCR, keeping a single row per CDR3 protein. The data hold around 600,000 distinct CDR3 sequences, with more than 12% observed a single time. Input material: blood. The TCR sequence derives from a woman aged 50 to 60 with Graves' ophthalmopathy. The chain employs TRBV2 and TRBJ1-1, with D possibly being TRBD1 (5 bases). The CDR3 coding sequence is TGTGCCAGCAGCGCCGGGGGGGGCACTGAAGCTTTCTTT. This gives the protein CASSAGGGTEAFF.